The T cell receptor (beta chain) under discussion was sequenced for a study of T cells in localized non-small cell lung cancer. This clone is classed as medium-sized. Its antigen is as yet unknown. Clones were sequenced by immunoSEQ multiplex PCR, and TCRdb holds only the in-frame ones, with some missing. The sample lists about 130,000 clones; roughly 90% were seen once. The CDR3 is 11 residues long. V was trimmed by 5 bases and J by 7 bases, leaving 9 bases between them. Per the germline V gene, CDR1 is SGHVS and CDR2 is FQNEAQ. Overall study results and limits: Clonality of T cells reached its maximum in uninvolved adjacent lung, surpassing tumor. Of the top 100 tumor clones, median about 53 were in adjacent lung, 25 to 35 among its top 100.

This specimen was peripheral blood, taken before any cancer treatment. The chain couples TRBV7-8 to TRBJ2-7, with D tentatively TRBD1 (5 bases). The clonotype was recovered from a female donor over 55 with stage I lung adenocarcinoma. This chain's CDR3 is CASSEYREQYF. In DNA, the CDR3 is TGTGCCAGCAGCGAATACAGGGAGCAGTACTTC. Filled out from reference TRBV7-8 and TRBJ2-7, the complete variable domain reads GAGVSQSPRYKVAKRGQDVALRCDPISGHVSLFWYQQALGQGPEFLTYFQNEAQLDKSGLPSDRFFAERPEGSVSTLKIQRTQQEDSAVYLCASSEYREQYFGPGTRLTVT.